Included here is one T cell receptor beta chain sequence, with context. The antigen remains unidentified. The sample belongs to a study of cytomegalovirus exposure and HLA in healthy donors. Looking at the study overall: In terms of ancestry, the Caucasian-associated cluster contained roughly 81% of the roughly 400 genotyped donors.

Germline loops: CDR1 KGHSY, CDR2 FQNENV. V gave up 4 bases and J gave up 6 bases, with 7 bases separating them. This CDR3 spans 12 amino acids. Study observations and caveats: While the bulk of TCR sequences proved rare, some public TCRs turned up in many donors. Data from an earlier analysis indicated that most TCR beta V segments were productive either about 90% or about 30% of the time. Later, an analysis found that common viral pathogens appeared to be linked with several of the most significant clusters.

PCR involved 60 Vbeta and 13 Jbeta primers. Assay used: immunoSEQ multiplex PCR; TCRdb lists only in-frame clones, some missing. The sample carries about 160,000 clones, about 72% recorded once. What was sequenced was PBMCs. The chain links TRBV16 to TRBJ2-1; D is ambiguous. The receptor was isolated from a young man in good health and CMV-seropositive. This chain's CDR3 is CASSPRSNEQFF. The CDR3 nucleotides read TGTGCCAGCAGCCCCCGCAGCAATGAGCAGTTCTTC.